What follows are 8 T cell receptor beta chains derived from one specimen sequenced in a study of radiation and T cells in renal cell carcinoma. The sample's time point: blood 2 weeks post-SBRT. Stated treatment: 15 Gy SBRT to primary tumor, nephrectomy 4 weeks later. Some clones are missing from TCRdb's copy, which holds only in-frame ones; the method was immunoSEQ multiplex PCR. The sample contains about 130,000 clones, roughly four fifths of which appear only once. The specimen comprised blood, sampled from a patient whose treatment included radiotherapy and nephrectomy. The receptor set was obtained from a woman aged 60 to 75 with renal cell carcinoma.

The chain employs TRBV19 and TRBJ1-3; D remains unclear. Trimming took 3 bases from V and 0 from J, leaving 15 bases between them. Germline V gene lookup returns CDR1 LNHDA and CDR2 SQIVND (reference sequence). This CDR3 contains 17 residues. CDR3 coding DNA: TGTGCCAGTAGTATCAAGATCGGGTCCTACTCTGGAAACACCATATATTTT. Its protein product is CASSIKIGSYSGNTIYF.

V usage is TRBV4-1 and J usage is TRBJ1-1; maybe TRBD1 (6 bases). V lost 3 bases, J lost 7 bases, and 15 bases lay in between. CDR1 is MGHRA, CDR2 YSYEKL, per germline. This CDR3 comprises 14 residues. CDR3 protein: CASSQLQGMREAFF. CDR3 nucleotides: TGCGCCAGCAGCCAGTTACAGGGTATGCGTGAAGCTTTCTTT.

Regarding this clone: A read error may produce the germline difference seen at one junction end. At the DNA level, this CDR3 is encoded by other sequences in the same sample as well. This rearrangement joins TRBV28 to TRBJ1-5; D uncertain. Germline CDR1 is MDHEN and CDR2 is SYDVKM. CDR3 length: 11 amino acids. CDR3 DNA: TGTGCCAGCAGTAGCCATCAGCCCCAGCATTTT. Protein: CASSSHQPQHF.

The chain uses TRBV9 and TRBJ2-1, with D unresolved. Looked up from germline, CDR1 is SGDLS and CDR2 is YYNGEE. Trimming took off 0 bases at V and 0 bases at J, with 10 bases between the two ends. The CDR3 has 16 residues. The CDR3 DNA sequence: TGTGCCAGCAGCGTAGCAGCAGTCACCTCCTACAATGAGCAGTTCTTC. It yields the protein CASSVAAVTSYNEQFF.

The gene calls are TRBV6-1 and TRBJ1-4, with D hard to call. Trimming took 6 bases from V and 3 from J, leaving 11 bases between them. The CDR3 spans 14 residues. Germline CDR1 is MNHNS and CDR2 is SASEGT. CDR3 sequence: CASSGRVANEKLFF. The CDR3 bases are TGTGCCAGCAGCGGTAGGGTGGCTAATGAAAAACTGTTTTTT.

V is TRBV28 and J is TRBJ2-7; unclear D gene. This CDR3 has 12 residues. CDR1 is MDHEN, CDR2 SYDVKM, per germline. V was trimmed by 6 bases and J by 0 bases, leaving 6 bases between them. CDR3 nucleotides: TGTGCCAGCAGATCCATCTCCTACGAGCAGTACTTC. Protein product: CASRSISYEQYF.

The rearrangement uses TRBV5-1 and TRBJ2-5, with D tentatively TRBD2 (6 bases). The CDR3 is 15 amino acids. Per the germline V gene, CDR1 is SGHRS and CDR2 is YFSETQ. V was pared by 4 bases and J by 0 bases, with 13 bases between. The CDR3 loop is CASSTSKRDQETQYF. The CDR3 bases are TGCGCCAGCAGCACGTCCAAGCGGGACCAAGAGACCCAGTACTTC.

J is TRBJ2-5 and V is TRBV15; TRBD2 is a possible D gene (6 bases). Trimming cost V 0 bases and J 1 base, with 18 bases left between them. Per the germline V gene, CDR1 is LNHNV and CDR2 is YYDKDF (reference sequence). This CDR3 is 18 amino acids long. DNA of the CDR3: TGTGCCACCAGCAGAGAAAAGGGAGGCCCGGTCCCCCAAGAGACCCAGTACTTC. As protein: CATSREKGGPVPQETQYF.